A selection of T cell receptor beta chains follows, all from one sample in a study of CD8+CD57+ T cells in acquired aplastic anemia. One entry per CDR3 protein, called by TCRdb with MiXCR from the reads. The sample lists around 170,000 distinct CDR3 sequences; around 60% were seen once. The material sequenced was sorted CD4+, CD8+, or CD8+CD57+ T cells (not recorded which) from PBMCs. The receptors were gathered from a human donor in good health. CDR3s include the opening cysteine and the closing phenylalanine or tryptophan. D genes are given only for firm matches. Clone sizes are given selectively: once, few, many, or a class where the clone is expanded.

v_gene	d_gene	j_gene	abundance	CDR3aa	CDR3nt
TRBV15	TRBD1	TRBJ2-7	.	CATTHLPPVGTDPYEQYF	TGTGCCACCACCCATCTCCCGCCAGTAGGGACAGACCCCTACGAGCAGTACTTC
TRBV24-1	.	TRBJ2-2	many	CATSDPRIGAPGTGELFF	TGTGCCACCAGTGATCCACGGATCGGGGCGCCGGGCACCGGGGAGCTGTTTTTT
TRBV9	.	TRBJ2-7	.	CASSGGGGAAYEQYF	TGTGCCAGCAGCGGAGGAGGGGGGGCGGCCTACGAGCAGTACTTC
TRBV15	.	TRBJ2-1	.	CATSRDVDLGYNEQCF	TGTGCCACAAGCAGAGATGTGGACTTGGGTTACAATGAGCAGTGCTTC
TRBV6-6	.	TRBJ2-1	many	CASSSPPKGEQFF	TGTGCCAGCTCCTCTCCACCGAAGGGTGAGCAGTTCTTC
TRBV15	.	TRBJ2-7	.	CATSPRMVGREQYF	TGTGCCACCAGCCCCAGGATGGTGGGGCGCGAGCAGTACTTC
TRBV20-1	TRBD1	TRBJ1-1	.	CSARDPRGGTEAFF	TGCAGTGCTAGAGATCCCAGGGGGGGCACTGAAGCTTTCTTT
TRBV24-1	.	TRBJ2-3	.	CATSASQGGADTQYF	TGTGCCACCAGTGCTTCCCAGGGGGGCGCAGATACGCAGTATTTT
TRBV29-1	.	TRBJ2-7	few	CSVDRGRGSYEQYF	TGCAGCGTTGACCGGGGCCGGGGCTCCTACGAGCAGTACTTC
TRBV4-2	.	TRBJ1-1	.	CASGPGGQGKVMNTEAFF	TGTGCCAGCGGCCCCGGGGGGCAGGGTAAGGTGATGAACACTGAAGCTTTCTTT
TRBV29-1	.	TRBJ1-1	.	CSAALGGVNTEAFF	TGCAGCGCGGCCCTGGGGGGGGTTAACACTGAAGCTTTCTTT
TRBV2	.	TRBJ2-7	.	CASSEGRTYEQYF	TGTGCCAGCAGTGAAGGCAGAACCTACGAGCAGTACTTC
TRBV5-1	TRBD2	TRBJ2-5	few	CASSFNGGLGKTQYF	TGCGCCAGCAGTTTCAATGGGGGACTAGGGAAGACCCAGTACTTC
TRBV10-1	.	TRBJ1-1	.	CASRGTGNTEAFF	TGCGCCAGCAGAGGAACAGGGAACACTGAAGCTTTCTTT
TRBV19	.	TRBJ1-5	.	CASSIIEKGNQPQHF	TGTGCCAGTAGTATTATAGAGAAGGGCAATCAGCCCCAGCATTTT
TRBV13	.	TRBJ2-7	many	CASSSHHTSTYEQYF	TGTGCCAGCAGCTCACACCATACTAGCACCTACGAGCAGTACTTC
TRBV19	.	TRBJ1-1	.	CASSVDSTEAFF	TGTGCCAGTAGTGTAGACAGCACTGAAGCTTTCTTT
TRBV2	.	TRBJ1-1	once	CASSEGLNTEAFF	TGTGCCAGCAGTGAAGGGTTGAACACTGAAGCTTTCTTT
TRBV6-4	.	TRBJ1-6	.	CARGGGGKGSPLHF	TGTGCCAGAGGAGGGGGGGGGAAGGGTTCACCCCTCCACTTT
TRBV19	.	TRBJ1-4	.	CASSMGGAGSEKLFF	TGTGCCAGTAGTATGGGGGGCGCGGGGAGTGAAAAACTGTTTTTT
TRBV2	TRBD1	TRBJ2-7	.	CASGTGRHEQYF	TGTGCCAGCGGGACAGGGAGACACGAGCAGTACTTC
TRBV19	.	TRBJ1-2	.	CASSIFGGINYGYTF	TGTGCCAGTAGTATATTTGGCGGAATAAACTATGGCTACACCTTC
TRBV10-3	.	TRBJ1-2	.	CAISDPRTPGVGCTF	TGTGCCATCAGTGACCCGAGAACCCCAGGGGTTGGCTGCACCTTC
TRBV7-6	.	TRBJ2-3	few	CASSPFAGRQTDTQYF	TGTGCCAGCAGCCCCTTCGCGGGCCGACAAACAGATACGCAGTATTTT
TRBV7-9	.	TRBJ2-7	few	CASSSSIEQYF	TGTGCCAGCAGCTCATCTATCGAGCAGTACTTC
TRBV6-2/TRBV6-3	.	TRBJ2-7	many	CASSYGVEQYF	TGTGCCAGCAGTTACGGTGTGGAGCAGTACTTC
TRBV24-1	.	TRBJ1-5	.	CATQRNGNQPQHF	TGTGCCACCCAACGAAATGGGAATCAGCCCCAGCATTTT
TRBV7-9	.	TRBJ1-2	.	CASSFLDGNYSYTF	TGTGCCAGCAGCTTTTTAGACGGTAACTATAGCTACACCTTC
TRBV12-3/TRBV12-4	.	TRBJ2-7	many	CASSLDMSYEQYF	TGTGCCAGCAGTCTCGATATGTCCTACGAGCAGTACTTC
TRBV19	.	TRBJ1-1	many	CASSKRDLNTEAFF	TGTGCCAGTAGTAAACGGGACCTGAACACTGAAGCTTTCTTT
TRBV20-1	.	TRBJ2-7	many	CSARGLSYEQYF	TGCAGTGCTAGGGGCCTCTCCTACGAGCAGTACTTC
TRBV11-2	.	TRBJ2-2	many	CASSTGTSNTGELFF	TGTGCCAGCAGTACCGGGACATCGAACACCGGGGAGCTGTTTTTT
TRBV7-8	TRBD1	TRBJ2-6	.	CASSLGYRGLLGANVLTF	TGTGCCAGCAGCTTAGGATACAGGGGGTTGCTCGGGGCCAACGTCCTGACTTTC
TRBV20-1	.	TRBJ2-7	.	CSARDRQVLYEQYF	TGCAGTGCTAGAGATCGCCAGGTTCTATACGAGCAGTACTTC
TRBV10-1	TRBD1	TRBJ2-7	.	CASSNTRDRDEQYF	TGCGCCAGCAGTAATACCCGGGACAGGGACGAGCAGTACTTC
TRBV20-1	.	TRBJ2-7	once	CQNIYEQYF	TGCCAAAATATCTACGAGCAGTACTTC
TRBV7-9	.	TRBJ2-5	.	CASSDHPARGRETQYF	TGTGCCAGCAGCGACCACCCTGCACGGGGTAGAGAGACCCAGTACTTC
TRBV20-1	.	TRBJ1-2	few	CSATFGGGYGYTF	TGCAGTGCTACATTCGGGGGAGGGTATGGCTACACCTTC
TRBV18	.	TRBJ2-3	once	CASSLVPFGASTDTQYF	TGTGCCAGCTCACTTGTCCCGTTCGGGGCCAGCACAGATACGCAGTATTTT
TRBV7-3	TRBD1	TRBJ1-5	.	CASSLSQGTGNQPQHF	TGTGCCAGCAGCTTAAGTCAAGGGACAGGCAATCAGCCCCAGCATTTT
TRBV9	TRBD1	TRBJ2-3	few	CASSGGTAQQRATQYF	TGTGCCAGCAGCGGGGGGACAGCCCAACAAAGGGCTACGCAGTATTTT
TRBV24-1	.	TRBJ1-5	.	CATNRETGQPQHF	TGTGCCACCAACAGGGAAACAGGGCAGCCCCAGCATTTT